The rows below give T cell receptor beta chains drawn from one sample of a study of T cells in Graves' hyperthyroidism and ophthalmopathy. TCRdb independently ran MiXCR on the multiplex PCR reads; one entry per CDR3 protein. The sample yields nearly 600,000 distinct CDR3 sequences, 14% seen once. Sequencing used blood. The receptor source for this set is a woman between 18 and 29 years old with Graves' ophthalmopathy. CDR3s include the opening cysteine and the closing phenylalanine or tryptophan. The D gene is left open where the match is weak. The listing skips clone size in some rows; elsewhere it reads once, few, many or a size class.

size: few
D: TRBD2
V: TRBV19
J: TRBJ2-1
CDR3: CASSIPTSGRAGEQFF
DNA: TGTGCCAGTAGTATCCCGACTAGCGGGAGGGCCGGTGAGCAGTTCTTC

size: many
D: NA
V: TRBV29-1
J: TRBJ1-5
CDR3: CSVEFSSNQPQHF
DNA: TGCAGCGTTGAGTTCAGTAGCAATCAGCCCCAGCATTTT

size: many
D: TRBD2
V: TRBV5-1
J: TRBJ2-7
CDR3: CASSFGTSGTQGYEQYF
DNA: TGCGCCAGCAGCTTCGGGACTAGCGGGACCCAAGGCTACGAGCAGTACTTC

size: many
D: TRBD2
V: TRBV6-1
J: TRBJ2-1
CDR3: CASSWTSGRAGFGYNEQFF
DNA: TGTGCCAGCAGTTGGACTAGCGGGAGGGCCGGGTTTGGTTACAATGAGCAGTTCTTC

size: many
D: TRBD1
V: TRBV6-1
J: TRBJ1-1
CDR3: CASSERRTGLNTEAFF
DNA: TGTGCCAGCAGTGAAAGGAGGACAGGACTGAACACTGAAGCTTTCTTT

size: few
D: TRBD2
V: TRBV7-2
J: TRBJ2-3
CDR3: CASSTGLAGGTLVDTQYF
DNA: TGTGCCAGCAGCACCGGACTAGCGGGAGGGACCCTGGTAGATACGCAGTATTTT

size: many
D: NA
V: TRBV12-3/TRBV12-4
J: TRBJ2-1
CDR3: CASSLGSRGVRNEQFF
DNA: TGTGCCAGCAGTTTAGGGTCACGGGGCGTAAGGAATGAGCAGTTCTTC

size: many
D: TRBD1
V: TRBV6-5
J: TRBJ1-1
CDR3: CASSYGDRDTEAFF
DNA: TGTGCCAGCAGTTATGGGGACAGGGACACTGAAGCTTTCTTT

size: few
D: NA
V: TRBV2
J: TRBJ2-7
CDR3: CASSEENRDLYEQYF
DNA: TGTGCCAGCAGTGAAGAGAACAGGGACCTCTACGAGCAGTACTTC

size: many
D: TRBD2
V: TRBV7-9
J: TRBJ2-7
CDR3: CASSLDSYGLAGRYEQYF
DNA: TGTGCCAGCAGCTTAGACAGCTACGGACTAGCGGGACGCTACGAGCAGTACTTC

size: many
D: NA
V: TRBV3-1
J: TRBJ1-1
CDR3: CASSQKAGEAFF
DNA: TGTGCCAGCAGCCAGAAAGCGGGTGAAGCTTTCTTT

size: few
D: TRBD2
V: TRBV11-2
J: TRBJ2-7
CDR3: CASSDLAGARYEQYF
DNA: TGTGCCAGCAGCGACCTAGCGGGAGCGAGGTACGAGCAGTACTTC

size: few
D: NA
V: TRBV5-1
J: TRBJ2-7
CDR3: CASSPPGIQGEQYF
DNA: TGCGCCAGCAGCCCCCCCGGGATCCAAGGCGAGCAGTACTTC

size: NA
D: NA
V: TRBV25-1
J: TRBJ1-1
CDR3: CASSVGHLNTEAFF
DNA: TGTGCCAGCAGTGTGGGACATTTGAACACTGAAGCTTTCTTT

size: many
D: NA
V: TRBV3-1
J: TRBJ2-7
CDR3: CASSHVGGQYF
DNA: TGTGCCAGCAGCCACGTCGGCGGGCAGTACTTC

size: NA
D: TRBD2
V: TRBV13
J: TRBJ2-7
CDR3: CASSPTRLLAGVSYEQYF
DNA: TGTGCCAGCAGCCCTACCCGTCTACTAGCGGGAGTTTCCTACGAGCAGTACTTC

size: many
D: TRBD1
V: TRBV11-2
J: TRBJ2-7
CDR3: CASSLQTGTYEQYF
DNA: TGTGCCAGCAGCCTCCAGACAGGGACGTACGAGCAGTACTTC

size: many
D: NA
V: TRBV27
J: TRBJ2-7
CDR3: CASWERTDYEQYF
DNA: TGTGCCAGCTGGGAACGGACCGACTACGAGCAGTACTTC

size: few
D: TRBD2
V: TRBV24-1
J: TRBJ2-1
CDR3: CATSDDPSGSPHNEQFF
DNA: TGTGCCACCAGTGATGACCCCAGCGGGAGCCCCCACAATGAGCAGTTCTTC

size: few
D: NA
V: TRBV9
J: TRBJ2-1
CDR3: CASSGRTGTYNEQFF
DNA: TGTGCCAGCAGCGGGCGAACCGGGACCTACAATGAGCAGTTCTTC

size: NA
D: NA
V: TRBV18
J: TRBJ1-1
CDR3: CASSPKFFLGDTEAFF
DNA: TGTGCCAGCTCACCAAAGTTCTTCCTCGGGGACACTGAAGCTTTCTTT

size: many
D: NA
V: TRBV2
J: TRBJ2-2
CDR3: CASIGVFNTGELFF
DNA: TGTGCCAGCATTGGGGTTTTTAACACCGGGGAGCTGTTTTTT

size: many
D: NA
V: TRBV28
J: TRBJ2-7
CDR3: CASSSPSESSYEQYF
DNA: TGTGCCAGCAGTTCTCCTAGCGAAAGCTCCTACGAGCAGTACTTC

size: few
D: NA
V: TRBV9
J: TRBJ1-2
CDR3: CASSVEDVRGSHYGYTF
DNA: TGTGCCAGCAGCGTAGAAGATGTGAGGGGCTCCCATTATGGCTACACCTTC

size: many
D: TRBD1
V: TRBV28
J: TRBJ1-5
CDR3: CASSHADRGNQPQHF
DNA: TGTGCCAGCAGTCACGCCGACAGGGGCAATCAGCCCCAGCATTTT

size: NA
D: NA
V: TRBV3-1
J: TRBJ2-5
CDR3: CASSQEGGGTQYF
DNA: TGTGCCAGCAGCCAAGAGGGGGGCGGGACCCAGTACTTC

size: NA
D: TRBD1
V: TRBV5-5
J: TRBJ1-1
CDR3: CASSLKQGPDAFF
DNA: TGTGCCAGCAGCTTGAAACAGGGGCCGGACGCTTTCTTT

size: many
D: NA
V: TRBV12-3/TRBV12-4
J: TRBJ2-7
CDR3: CASSLRGGIYEQYF
DNA: TGTGCCAGCAGTTTGAGAGGGGGAATCTACGAGCAGTACTTC